Listed below are T cell receptor beta chains from one sample, sequenced in a study of cytomegalovirus exposure and HLA in healthy donors. Produced via immunoSEQ multiplex PCR; TCRdb's table is partial and in-frame only. In the table there are some 310,000 clones, approximately 88% of which are singletons. Sequencing was carried out using PBMCs. The receptor source for this set is a man aged 25-45 years in good health and CMV-seronegative. Each CDR3 is given without its conserved first and last residue. The size of a clone is reported for some rows only, either as once, few or many, or as a class for expanded clones.

V	size	J	CDR3
TRBV6-4	.	TRBJ2-3	ASSLAGGPDTQY
TRBV5-1	.	TRBJ2-7	ASSFIAGTYYEQY
TRBV6-5	.	TRBJ2-7	ASRNSYEQY
TRBV6-5	.	TRBJ1-1	ASSYSPRQGNTEAF
TRBV2	.	TRBJ2-3	ASSLGQGADTQY
TRBV2	.	TRBJ1-1	ASRKGQGAGRNTEAF
TRBV6-5	.	TRBJ1-3	ASRTGLSGNTIY
TRBV5-1	.	TRBJ2-7	ASSFLRGTSYEQY
TRBV18	.	TRBJ2-5	ASSRLTNIQETQY
TRBV20-1	once	TRBJ1-1	RPEGNTEAF
TRBV7-9	.	TRBJ2-7	ASSAGSGRY
TRBV5-4	.	TRBJ1-2	ASSLGEGLSYGYT
TRBV6-6	once	TRBJ1-6	ASSYRPGVDGSPLH
TRBV10-3	.	TRBJ2-5	AISTGKETQY
TRBV19	.	TRBJ2-6	ASKFTGESGANVLT
TRBV4-3	.	TRBJ2-5	ASSQGWAGGGETQY